Shown below are 23 T cell receptor beta chains from a single sample sequenced in a study of blood T cell repertoires in COVID-19. The assay was immunoSEQ multiplex PCR, and TCRdb's table has in-frame clones only and misses some. The sample comprises some 80,000 clones, more than 70% of which are singletons, and about 21% rests with the top ten. Sample: peripheral blood. The receptors were sampled from a human donor in a cohort sampled during active COVID-19.

The chain has TRBV28 and TRBJ1-5; D is ambiguous. Trimming took 4 bases from V and 4 from J, leaving 5 bases between them. The CDR3 has 12 amino acids. From germline, CDR1 is MDHEN and CDR2 SYDVKM. The CDR3 region has the DNA TGTGCCAGCAGTTCCTATAATCAGCCCCAGCATTTT. Encoded protein: CASSSYNQPQHF. The full variable domain, with the rest looked up from reference TRBV28 and TRBJ1-5, is DVKVTQSSRYLVKRTGEKVFLECVQDMDHENMFWYRQDPGLGLRLIYFSYDVKMKEKGDIPEGYSVSREKKERFSLILESASTNQTSMYLCASSSYNQPQHFGDGTRLSIL.

This chain connects TRBV6-6 to TRBJ1-1, with 10 bases fitting TRBD1. This CDR3 spans 17 amino acids. Losses at the gene ends were 5 bases for V and 2 bases for J; bases not matched to a gene: 11. Germline CDR1 reads MNHNY; CDR2 reads SVGAGI (reference sequence). The CDR3 protein is CASSPTDRGHYNTEAFF. For the CDR3, the DNA is TGTGCCAGCAGTCCGACTGACAGGGGGCATTATAACACTGAAGCTTTCTTT.

The chain carries TRBV6-5 and TRBJ2-6, with TRBD1 as a possible D gene (6 bases). Germline V gene sequence: CDR1 MNHEY, CDR2 SVGAGI. The CDR3 loop spans 14 amino acids. Between the trimmed V and J ends, which lost 7 bases and 2 bases, there was a span of 9 bases. The CDR3 here is CASTGVTGANVLTF. Written as DNA, the CDR3 is TGTGCCAGCACAGGGGTAACTGGGGCCAACGTCCTGACTTTC.

CDR3: CASSSRTGPNYGYTF. CDR3 DNA sequence: TGTGCCAGCAGCTCGCGGACAGGCCCTAACTATGGCTACACCTTC. V is TRBV7-6 and J is TRBJ1-2; 7 positions match TRBD1. Germline loops: CDR1 SGHVS, CDR2 FNYEAQ. This CDR3 comprises 15 residues. J lost 0 bases, V lost 4 bases, and 5 bases had no gene match.

CDR3: CASSGGGGQNYGYTF. For the CDR3, the DNA is TGTGCCAGCAGCGGTGGGGGCGGTCAGAACTATGGCTACACCTTC. The chain couples TRBV11-2 to TRBJ1-2; D is possibly TRBD1 (6 bases). V was cut by 5 bases and J by 2 bases, with 15 bases left in between. Germline lookup yields CDR1 SGHAT and CDR2 FQNNGV. The CDR3 spans 15 residues.

The chain combines TRBV7-9 with TRBJ1-4, with D perhaps matching TRBD1 (6 bases). CDR1 is SEHNR, CDR2 FQNEAQ, per germline (reference sequence). The V gene lost 0 bases and the J gene lost 9 bases, with 11 bases spanning the gap. This CDR3 region has 14 residues. This CDR3 is CASSLAGTLKKLFF. The CDR3 coding sequence is TGTGCCAGCAGCTTAGCCGGGACACTGAAAAAACTGTTTTTT.

The rearrangement uses TRBV18 and TRBJ2-2, with D possibly TRBD1 on 5 matching bases. V lost 4 bases to trimming and J lost 8 bases, with 26 bases between them. Germline loops: CDR1 KGHSH, CDR2 LQKENI. This CDR3 comprises 18 residues. CDR3 protein: CASSRSATASLWGGELFF. CDR3 DNA sequence: TGTGCCAGCTCACGGTCGGCGACAGCGAGCCTATGGGGAGGGGAGCTGTTTTTT. The full variable domain, with the rest looked up from reference TRBV18 and TRBJ2-2, is NAGVMQNPRHLVRRRGQEARLRCSPMKGHSHVYWYRQLPEEGLKFMVYLQKENIIDESGMPKERFSAEFPKEGPSILRIQQVVRGDSAAYFCASSRSATASLWGGELFFGEGSRLTVL.

The chain employs TRBV6-6 and TRBJ2-7, with 10 bases that match TRBD2. CDR1 is MNHNY, CDR2 SVGAGI, per germline (reference sequence). Losses at the gene ends were 0 bases for V and 5 bases for J; bases not matched to a gene: 4. The CDR3 spans 15 residues. CDR3 sequence (DNA): TGTGCCAGCAGTTACTCGCCTAGCGGGAGTAACGAGCAGTACTTC. Translating it yields CASSYSPSGSNEQYF.

V and J are TRBV11-2 and TRBJ2-7, with no clear D. The germline V and J ends were trimmed by 1 base and 6 bases, with 13 bases remaining between them. CDR3 size: 14 residues. The germline gives CDR1 SGHAT, CDR2 FQNNGV. The CDR3 loop reads CASSLGTVRIEQYF. The CDR3 nucleotides are TGTGCCAGCAGCTTAGGTACAGTGCGTATCGAGCAGTACTTC. The full variable domain, in which reference TRBV11-2 and TRBJ2-7 provide the parts outside the CDR3, is EAGVAQSPRYKIIEKRQSVAFWCNPISGHATLYWYQQILGQGPKLLIQFQNNGVVDDSQLPKDRFSAERLKGVDSTLKIQPAKLEDSAVYLCASSLGTVRIEQYFGPGTRLTVT.

This clone was picked up one time. The chain couples TRBV6-5 to TRBJ2-7, with D perhaps matching TRBD2 (6 bases). Trimming took 2 bases from V and 3 from J, leaving 8 bases between them. CDR3 size: 13 residues. The germline V gene has CDR1 MNHEY and CDR2 SVGAGI. The DNA of the CDR3 is TGTGCCAGCAGTTACGGCGGGGACTACGAGCAGTACTTC. Translated: CASSYGGDYEQYF.

J is TRBJ2-1 and V is TRBV4-2, with D tentatively TRBD2 (5 bases). V lost 0 bases, J lost 2 bases, and 8 bases lay in between. Germline CDR1 is LGHNA and CDR2 is YNFKEQ. This CDR3 has 15 amino acids. The CDR3 bases are TGTGCCAGCAGCCAAGACGGGGTCCCCTACAATGAGCAGTTCTTC. The encoded protein is CASSQDGVPYNEQFF.

This chain uses TRBV9 with TRBJ1-3, with TRBD1 as a possible D gene (6 bases). The CDR3 length is 17 residues. The ends were cut back, 0 bases at V and 4 bases at J, with 17 bases in the middle. CDR1 and CDR2 from the germline V gene are SGDLS and YYNGEE. The CDR3 bases are TGTGCCAGCAGCGTAGGGGGGCCGGGCGAGAGGGGAAACACCATATATTTT. Its translation is CASSVGGPGERGNTIYF.

The rearrangement uses TRBV7-2 and TRBJ2-5; tentatively, D is TRBD2 (6 bases). This CDR3 has 14 residues. V dropped 2 bases and J dropped 4 bases, with 11 bases sitting between them. Germline CDR1 SGHTA, CDR2 FQGNSA. The CDR3 DNA follows: TGTGCCAGCAGCTTAAATGTCGGGAGAGAGACCCAGTACTTC. As protein: CASSLNVGRETQYF.

This chain links TRBV19 with TRBJ2-2; TRBD2 agrees at 14 bases. This CDR3 has 19 amino acids. Germline trimming cut 6 bases from V and 0 bases from J; bases unmatched to any gene: 9. Germline V gene lookup returns CDR1 LNHDA and CDR2 SQIVND (reference sequence). The CDR3 protein is CASSVGTSGRDANTGELFF. CDR3 bases: TGTGCCAGTAGCGTAGGGACTAGCGGGAGAGACGCGAACACCGGGGAGCTGTTTTTT.

The chain uses TRBV5-1 and TRBJ2-5, with 14 nucleotides matching TRBD2. V dropped 4 bases and J dropped 2; count of bases not matched to a gene: 7. In germline, CDR1 is SGHRS, CDR2 YFSETQ. This CDR3 comprises 17 residues. The CDR3 reads CASSPGTSGGRQETQYF. The CDR3 DNA is TGCGCCAGCAGCCCCGGGACTAGCGGGGGACGACAAGAGACCCAGTACTTC. The whole variable domain, filled in from reference TRBV5-1 and TRBJ2-5, reads KAGVTQTPRYLIKTRGQQVTLSCSPISGHRSVSWYQQTPGQGLQFLFEYFSETQRNKGNFPGRFSGRQFSNSRSEMNVSTLELGDSALYLCASSPGTSGGRQETQYFGPGTRLLVL.

This sequence joins TRBV4-2 and TRBJ2-7; 11 nucleotides align to TRBD1. J was trimmed by 3 bases and V by 0 bases; bases with no gene match: 4. Germline V CDR1 and CDR2: LGHNA, YNFKEQ. This CDR3 is 16 amino acids long. The CDR3 DNA is TGTGCCAGCAGCCAAGATTTCGGGACAGGGGGCTACGAGCAGTACTTC. Its translation: CASSQDFGTGGYEQYF.

The chain uses TRBV5-1 and TRBJ1-6; D gene unclear. The CDR3 has 15 residues. Germline V gives CDR1 SGHRS, CDR2 YFSETQ. Trimming shortened V by 0 bases and J by 7 bases, and 11 bases separated the two germline ends. The CDR3 DNA sequence: TGCGCCAGCAGCTTGGAGGCAGGCAAGAATTCACCCCTCCACTTT. Translating it yields CASSLEAGKNSPLHF.

The chain couples TRBV19 to TRBJ2-1, with 7 bases identical to TRBD2. This CDR3 region has 16 residues. Unmatched junction bases numbered 14, after V lost 9 bases and J lost 3 bases. Germline CDR1 and CDR2: LNHDA and SQIVND (reference sequence). The CDR3 here is CASRPQSGTNYNEQFF. The DNA of the CDR3 is TGTGCCAGCAGGCCGCAGAGCGGGACTAACTACAATGAGCAGTTCTTC.

The V gene is TRBV5-6, the J gene TRBJ2-2; 9 positions match TRBD2. Germline assignment: CDR1 SGHDT and CDR2 YYEEEE. V lost 0 bases, J lost 7 bases, and 4 bases stayed unmatched. This CDR3 comprises 15 residues. CDR3 sequence reads: CASSLAGSGSGELFF. DNA for the CDR3: TGTGCCAGCAGCTTGGCTGGTAGCGGGAGCGGGGAGCTGTTTTTT.

The chain uses TRBV21-1 and TRBJ1-1; the D call TRBD1 from the table was never checked on the DNA. TRBV21-1 is recorded as a pseudogene. CDR3 length: 14 amino acids. This CDR3 reads CASSKARGRTEAFF. CDR3 nucleotide sequence: TGTGCCAGCAGCAAGGCCAGGGGGAGGACTGAAGCTTTCTTT.

The chain combines TRBV6-5 with TRBJ2-2, with 7 bases identical to TRBD1. Trimming cost V 7 bases and J 6 bases; bases outside gene matches: 11. The CDR3 is 15 amino acids. The germline gives CDR1 MNHEY, CDR2 SVGAGI. In DNA form, the CDR3 reads TGTGCCAGCAAGATCGACAGGGATCACGCCGGGGAGCTGTTTTTT. Translation gives CASKIDRDHAGELFF.

J is TRBJ2-7 and V is TRBV19, with 10 bases matching TRBD2. The CDR3 extends over 16 amino acids. Germline CDR1 LNHDA, CDR2 SQIVND (reference sequence). With 5 bases clipped from V and 2 bases from J, the junction kept 9 bases outside the gene matches. CDR3 nucleotides: TGTGCCAGTAGTTCGACCGGGACTAGCGTACCCTACGAGCAGTACTTC. It encodes CASSSTGTSVPYEQYF.

There are a few counts of this clone. The chain carries TRBV10-1 and TRBJ2-7; TRBD1 agrees at 8 bases. This CDR3 has 15 residues. With V trimmed by 6 bases and J by 5 bases, 12 bases remained unmatched. CDR1 is WNHNN, CDR2 SYGVQD, per germline (reference sequence). Written as DNA, the CDR3 is TGCGCCAGCAGACCACGGACAGGGTGGGAGGACGAGCAGTACTTC. It specifies CASRPRTGWEDEQYF.